This T cell receptor beta chain emerged from a study of blood T cell repertoires in COVID-19. Background on the study: Spain, Italy and the United States supplied samples that represented acute and convalescent COVID-19. Nucleic acid was either cDNA or gDNA, and it came from T cells, B-cell-depleted T cells, or PBMCs.

Per the study methods: Using reference gene primer amplification, nucleated cell counts were estimated. Libraries were prepared by immunoSEQ multiplex PCR; TCRdb keeps only in-frame clonotypes and omits some of them. The DNA was the basis for D and trimming; V, J and clone size are from that table. The table includes about 78,000 clones, roughly 90% detected once. The germline gives CDR1 KGHSH, CDR2 LQKENI. The CDR3 is 14 residues long. Trimming took off 4 bases at V and 5 bases at J, with 12 bases between the two ends. The sample taken for sequencing was peripheral blood. This chain links TRBV18 with TRBJ1-5, with D perhaps matching TRBD1 (5 bases). The TCR originated in a woman older than 75 with acute or convalescent COVID-19. The CDR3 is CASSLDRQYQPQHF. The CDR3 DNA reads as TGTGCCAGCTCACTCGACAGACAATATCAGCCCCAGCATTTT. The entire variable domain, with the rest obtained from reference TRBV18 and TRBJ1-5, is as follows: NAGVMQNPRHLVRRRGQEARLRCSPMKGHSHVYWYRQLPEEGLKFMVYLQKENIIDESGMPKERFSAEFPKEGPSILRIQQVVRGDSAAYFCASSLDRQYQPQHFGDGTRLSIL.